These 20 T cell receptor beta chains came from one sample sequenced in a study of blood T cell repertoires in COVID-19. Sequencing was performed with immunoSEQ multiplex PCR; in TCRdb, only in-frame clones are kept and a portion is missing. The sample carries hundreds of thousands of clones, about 90% recorded once. The specimen sequenced was peripheral blood. The origin of the receptors is a woman aged 45-59 years with COVID-19, enrolled during active disease.

The V call is TRBV7-6, the J call TRBJ2-1, with 7 nucleotides matching TRBD2. With V trimmed by 5 bases and J by 6 bases, 10 bases remained unmatched. The CDR3 sequence is 15 residues long. Per the germline V gene, CDR1 is SGHVS and CDR2 is FNYEAQ. The CDR3, as DNA: TGTGCCAGCAGCCATCCTAGCGGACTAACCAATGAGCAGTTCTTC. Protein sequence: CASSHPSGLTNEQFF.

The chain joins TRBV29-1 to TRBJ2-7; 9 bases fit TRBD1. V trimming: 5 bases; J trimming: 5 bases; junction bases outside the gene matches: 4. There are 12 residues in the CDR3. Germline CDR1 is SQVTM and CDR2 is ANQGSEA. The CDR3 nucleotides are TGCAGCGTTTCGGACAGGGGCGACGAGCAGTACTTC. Its translation is CSVSDRGDEQYF.

V is TRBV30 and J is TRBJ1-1; D is ambiguous. The CDR3 is 12 amino acids. Germline CDR1 reads GTSNPN; CDR2 reads SVGIG (reference sequence). V shed 2 bases and J shed 0 bases, with 4 bases lying between them. The CDR3 bases are TGTGCCTGGAGTAATATGAACACTGAAGCTTTCTTT. Its protein is CAWSNMNTEAFF. The variable domain in full, completed from reference TRBV30 and TRBJ1-1, reads SQTIHQWPATLVQPVGSPLSLECTVEGTSNPNLYWYRQAAGRGLQLLFYSVGIGQISSEVPQNLSASRPQDRQFILSSKKLLLSDSGFYLCAWSNMNTEAFFGQGTRLTVV.

The chain combines TRBV6-4 with TRBJ2-7; tentatively, D is TRBD2 (6 bases). Trimming pared 10 bases from V and 4 bases from J, leaving 20 bases between. There are 14 residues in the CDR3. Germline V CDR1 and CDR2: MRHNA, SNTAGT. The CDR3 loop reads CANPLEGRRYEQYF. DNA of the CDR3: TGTGCCAACCCGTTGGAGGGAAGGAGGTACGAGCAGTACTTC.

This CDR3 reads CASSSDRVGQPQHF. DNA for the CDR3: TGTGCCAGCAGCTCGGACAGGGTAGGACAGCCCCAGCATTTT. This rearrangement joins TRBV5-6 to TRBJ1-5, with 8 bases aligning to TRBD1. The V segment lost 3 bases and the J segment 7 bases; nucleotides outside the gene matches: 6. The CDR3 runs 14 residues. Germline values: CDR1 SGHDT, CDR2 YYEEEE.

The chain is built from TRBV9 and TRBJ2-1, with TRBD2 matching 16 bases. There are 17 residues in the CDR3. J was trimmed by 6 bases and V by 5 bases; bases with no gene match: 8. Germline assignment: CDR1 SGDLS and CDR2 YYNGEE. CDR3 sequence: CASRPGTSGRASNEQFF. For the CDR3, the DNA is TGTGCCAGCAGGCCCGGGACTAGCGGGAGGGCCTCCAATGAGCAGTTCTTC.

This chain links TRBV6-5 with TRBJ2-1; perhaps TRBD2 as D (6 bases). Trimming pared 0 bases from V and 6 bases from J, leaving 15 bases between. The germline gives CDR1 MNHEY, CDR2 SVGAGI. This CDR3 spans 16 amino acids. The CDR3: CASSYSIGRDLNEQFF. The CDR3 bases are TGTGCCAGCAGTTACTCGATTGGGCGGGACCTCAATGAGCAGTTCTTC.

The rearrangement joins TRBV19 to TRBJ1-2; 10 positions match TRBD1. The CDR3 loop spans 16 amino acids. Germline V gene data show CDR1 as LNHDA and CDR2 as SQIVND (reference sequence). The V segment lost 5 bases and the J segment 5 bases; nucleotides outside the gene matches: 11. CDR3 amino acids: CASSDRSTGGLYGYTF. DNA for the CDR3: TGTGCCAGTAGTGACCGTTCGACAGGGGGCTTATATGGCTACACCTTC.

The chain is built from TRBV6-5 and TRBJ2-2; D may be TRBD1 (6 bases). Germline V lookup: CDR1 MNHEY, CDR2 SVGAGI. Trimming left V 6 bases short and J 11 bases short, with 19 bases between. This CDR3 is built from 14 residues. DNA of the CDR3: TGTGCCAGCAGCCCCGGACTTATCAGGGGCGAGCTGTTTTTT. Translated, it gives CASSPGLIRGELFF.

The chain joins TRBV30 to TRBJ1-2; D remains unclear. The CDR3 extends over 12 amino acids. Trimming removed 1 base at V and 4 bases at J, with 7 bases between. Germline V CDR1 and CDR2: GTSNPN, SVGIG (reference sequence). CDR3 protein: CAWSATAYGYTF. CDR3 nucleotide sequence: TGTGCCTGGAGTGCCACAGCCTATGGCTACACCTTC. Based on the CDR3 plus reference TRBV30 and TRBJ1-2, the full variable domain is SQTIHQWPATLVQPVGSPLSLECTVEGTSNPNLYWYRQAAGRGLQLLFYSVGIGQISSEVPQNLSASRPQDRQFILSSKKLLLSDSGFYLCAWSATAYGYTFGSGTRLTVV.

The chain employs TRBV11-2 and TRBJ2-2; TRBD2 agrees at 8 bases. The V gene end was trimmed by 5 bases and the J gene end by 6 bases; junction bases not matched to a gene: 8. The CDR3 runs 15 residues. Looked up from germline, CDR1 is SGHAT and CDR2 is FQNNGV. This chain's CDR3 is CASSATGGPAGELFF. The CDR3 coding sequence is TGTGCCAGCAGCGCAACGGGAGGGCCCGCCGGGGAGCTGTTTTTT.

This chain uses TRBV5-6 with TRBJ1-6; D is uncertain. CDR1 and CDR2 (germline): SGHDT, YYEEEE. Trimming pared 4 bases from V and 0 bases from J, leaving 11 bases between. The CDR3 totals 16 residues. The CDR3 region has the DNA TGTGCCAGCAGCCTAGAATTATCCTCCTATAATTCACCCCTCCACTTT. Translation: CASSLELSSYNSPLHF. Based on the CDR3 plus reference TRBV5-6 and TRBJ1-6, the full variable domain is DAGVTQSPTHLIKTRGQQVTLRCSPKSGHDTVSWYQQALGQGPQFIFQYYEEEERQRGNFPDRFSGHQFPNYSSELNVNALLLGDSALYLCASSLELSSYNSPLHFGNGTRLTVT.

About this clone itself: The junction and the germline gene differ at one end; a read error may be behind it. The rearrangement links TRBV19 to TRBJ2-5; 8 positions agree with TRBD2. The germline gives CDR1 LNHDA, CDR2 SQIVND (reference sequence). The CDR3 covers 14 residues. The CDR3 reads CATSWRGAGETQYF. The CDR3, as DNA: TGTGCCACTAGTTGGCGGGGGGCGGGAGAGACCCAGTACTTC.

The CDR3 sequence is CAWSWTSGVYEQYF. The CDR3 DNA sequence: TGTGCCTGGAGTTGGACTAGCGGAGTCTACGAGCAGTACTTC. The chain recombines TRBV30 with TRBJ2-7; 10 nucleotides align to TRBD2. Per germline, CDR1 GTSNPN and CDR2 SVGIG (reference sequence). Unmatched junction bases numbered 4, after V lost 2 bases and J lost 3 bases. This CDR3 contains 14 residues.

The V and J genes are TRBV5-6 and TRBJ2-7; 10 positions agree with TRBD2. The germline V gene encodes CDR1 SGHDT and CDR2 YYEEEE. V was pared by 1 base and J by 2 bases, with 9 bases of the junction left unmatched. This CDR3 comprises 17 residues. DNA of the CDR3: TGTGCCAGCAGCTTGTGGACATCCGGGACTAGCGCCTACGAGCAGTACTTC. Amino acid sequence: CASSLWTSGTSAYEQYF.

V is TRBV6-5 and J is TRBJ2-3, with 10 bases that match TRBD1. This CDR3 has 14 residues. Germline V CDR1 and CDR2: MNHEY, SVGAGI. V lost 6 bases, J lost 5 bases, and 5 bases stayed unmatched. CDR3 nucleotide sequence: TGTGCCAGCAGCCTGGGACAGGGGTTAGATACGCAGTATTTT. Translated, it gives CASSLGQGLDTQYF.

This clone was counted once. The chain employs TRBV6-2 or TRBV6-3 and TRBJ2-1; the match to TRBD2 covers 9 bases. Germline assignment: CDR1 MNHEY and CDR2 SVGEGT. J gave up 0 bases and V 3 bases, and 18 bases lay outside the gene matches. CDR3 length: 21 amino acids. Here the CDR3 DNA reads TGTGCCAGCAGTTATCCGCTAGGAGCGGGAGGTCCTAGGAGCTCCTACAATGAGCAGTTCTTC. Protein product: CASSYPLGAGGPRSSYNEQFF.

The gene calls are TRBV5-1 and TRBJ2-7; D is undetermined. The CDR3 runs 15 residues. V lost 3 bases, J lost 6 bases, and 19 bases lay in between. CDR1 is SGHRS, CDR2 YFSETQ, per germline. In DNA, the CDR3 is TGCGCCAGCAGCTCTTTTACTGTAAGTACGAGCGAGCAGTACTTC. It specifies CASSSFTVSTSEQYF.

The chain employs TRBV7-9 and TRBJ1-1; possible D gene TRBD1, 5 bases. Trimming removed 4 bases at V and 4 bases at J, with 16 bases between. Germline CDR1 SEHNR, CDR2 FQNEAQ (reference sequence). The CDR3 is made up of 15 amino acids. CDR3 sequence reads: CASSSVWVGPTEAFF. CDR3 in DNA: TGTGCCAGCAGCTCGGTCTGGGTGGGGCCCACTGAAGCTTTCTTT.

With regard to this clone: Other nucleotide sequences from this sample produce the same CDR3. J is TRBJ2-3 and V is TRBV6-5; 8 nucleotides align to TRBD1. Germline CDR1 and CDR2: MNHEY and SVGAGI. The CDR3 length is 14 residues. J was trimmed by 3 bases and V by 2 bases; bases with no gene match: 1. CDR3 bases: TGTGCCAGCAGTTACGGACAGGGTACAGATACGCAGTATTTT. Its translation: CASSYGQGTDTQYF.